The sequence of this T cell receptor (beta chain) was determined in a study of blood T cell repertoires in COVID-19. Study-level information: T cells, B-cell-depleted T cells, or PBMCs provided the cDNA or gDNA that served as material.

There are 12 residues in the CDR3. V was pared by 5 bases and J by 6 bases, with 11 bases between. Germline V gives CDR1 MNHEY, CDR2 SVGEGT. Per the study methods: The authors estimated nucleated cell counts from reference gene primer amplification. The method was immunoSEQ multiplex PCR; TCRdb's version includes in-frame clones alone and lacks a portion of them. D and trimming come from the DNA, and the V and J calls and clone size come from that table. The sample records tens of thousands of clones, more than 90% being singletons. The receptor's source is a man aged 55-75 years with acute or convalescent COVID-19. The V and J genes are TRBV6-2 or TRBV6-3 and TRBJ2-7; TRBD1 is a possible D gene (6 bases). The sample consisted of peripheral blood. The CDR3 region is CASSRTVFEQYF. In nucleotides, the CDR3 is TGTGCCAGCAGTCGGACAGTTTTCGAGCAGTACTTC.